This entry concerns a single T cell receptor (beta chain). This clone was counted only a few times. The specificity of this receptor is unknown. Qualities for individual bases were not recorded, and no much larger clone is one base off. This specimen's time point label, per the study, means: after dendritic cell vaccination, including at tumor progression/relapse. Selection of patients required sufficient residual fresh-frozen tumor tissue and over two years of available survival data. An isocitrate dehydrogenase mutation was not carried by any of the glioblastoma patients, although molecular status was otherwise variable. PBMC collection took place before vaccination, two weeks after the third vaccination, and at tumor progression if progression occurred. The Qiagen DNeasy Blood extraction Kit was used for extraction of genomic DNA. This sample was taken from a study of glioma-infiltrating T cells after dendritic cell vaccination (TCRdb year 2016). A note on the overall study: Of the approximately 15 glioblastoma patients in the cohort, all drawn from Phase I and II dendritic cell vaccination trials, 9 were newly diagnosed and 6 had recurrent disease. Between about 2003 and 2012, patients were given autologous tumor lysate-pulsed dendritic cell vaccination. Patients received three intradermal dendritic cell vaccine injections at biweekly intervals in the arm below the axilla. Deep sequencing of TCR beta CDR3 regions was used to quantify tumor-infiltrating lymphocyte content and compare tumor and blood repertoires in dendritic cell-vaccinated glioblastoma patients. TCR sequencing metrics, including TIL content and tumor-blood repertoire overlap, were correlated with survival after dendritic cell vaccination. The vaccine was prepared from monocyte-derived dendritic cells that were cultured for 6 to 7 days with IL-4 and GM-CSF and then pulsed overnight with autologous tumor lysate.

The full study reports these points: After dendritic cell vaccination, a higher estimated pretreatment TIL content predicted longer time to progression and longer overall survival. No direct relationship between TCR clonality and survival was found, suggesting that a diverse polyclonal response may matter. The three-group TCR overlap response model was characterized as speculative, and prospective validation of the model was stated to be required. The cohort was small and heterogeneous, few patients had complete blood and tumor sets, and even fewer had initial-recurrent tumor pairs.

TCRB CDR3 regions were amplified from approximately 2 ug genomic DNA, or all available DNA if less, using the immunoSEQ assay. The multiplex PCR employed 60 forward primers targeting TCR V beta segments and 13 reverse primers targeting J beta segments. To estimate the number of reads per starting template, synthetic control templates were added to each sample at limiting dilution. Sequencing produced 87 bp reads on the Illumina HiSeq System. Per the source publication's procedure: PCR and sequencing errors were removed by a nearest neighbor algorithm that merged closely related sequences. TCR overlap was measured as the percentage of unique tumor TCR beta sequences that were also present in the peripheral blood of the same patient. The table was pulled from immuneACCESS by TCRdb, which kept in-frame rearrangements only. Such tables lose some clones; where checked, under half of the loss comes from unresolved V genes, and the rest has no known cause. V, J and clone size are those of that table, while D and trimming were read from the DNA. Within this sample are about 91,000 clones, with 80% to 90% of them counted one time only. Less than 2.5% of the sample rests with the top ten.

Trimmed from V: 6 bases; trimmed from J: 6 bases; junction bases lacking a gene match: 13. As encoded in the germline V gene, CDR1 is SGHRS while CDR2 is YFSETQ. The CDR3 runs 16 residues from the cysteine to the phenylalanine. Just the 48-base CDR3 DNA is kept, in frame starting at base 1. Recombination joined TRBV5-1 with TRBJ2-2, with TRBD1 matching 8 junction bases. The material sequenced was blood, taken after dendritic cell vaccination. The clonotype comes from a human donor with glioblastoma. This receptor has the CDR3 CASTRLSTGVPGELFF. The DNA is TGCGCCAGCACCCGACTGTCGACAGGGGTGCCCGGGGAGCTGTTTTTT.